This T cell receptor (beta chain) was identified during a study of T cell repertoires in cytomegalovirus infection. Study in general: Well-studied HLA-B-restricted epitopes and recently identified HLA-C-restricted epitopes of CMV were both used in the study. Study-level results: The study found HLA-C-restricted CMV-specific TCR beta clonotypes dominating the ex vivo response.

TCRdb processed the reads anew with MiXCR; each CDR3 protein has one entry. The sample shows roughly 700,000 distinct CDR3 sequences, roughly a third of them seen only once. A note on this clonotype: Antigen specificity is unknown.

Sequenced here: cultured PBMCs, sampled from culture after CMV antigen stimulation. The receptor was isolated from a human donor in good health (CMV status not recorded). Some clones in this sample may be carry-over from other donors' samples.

The CDR3 DNA sequence: TGTGCCAGCAGTTCCTCGGGGGCCCATACGCAGTATTTT. This translates into CASSSSGAHTQYF. The chain employs TRBV6-6 and TRBJ2-3; D could derive from TRBD1 or TRBD2 (6 bases each). Germline-derived CDR1 and CDR2 are MNHNY and SVGAGI (reference sequence). V was trimmed by 4 bases and J by 7 bases, leaving 12 bases between them. The CDR3 extends over 13 amino acids.